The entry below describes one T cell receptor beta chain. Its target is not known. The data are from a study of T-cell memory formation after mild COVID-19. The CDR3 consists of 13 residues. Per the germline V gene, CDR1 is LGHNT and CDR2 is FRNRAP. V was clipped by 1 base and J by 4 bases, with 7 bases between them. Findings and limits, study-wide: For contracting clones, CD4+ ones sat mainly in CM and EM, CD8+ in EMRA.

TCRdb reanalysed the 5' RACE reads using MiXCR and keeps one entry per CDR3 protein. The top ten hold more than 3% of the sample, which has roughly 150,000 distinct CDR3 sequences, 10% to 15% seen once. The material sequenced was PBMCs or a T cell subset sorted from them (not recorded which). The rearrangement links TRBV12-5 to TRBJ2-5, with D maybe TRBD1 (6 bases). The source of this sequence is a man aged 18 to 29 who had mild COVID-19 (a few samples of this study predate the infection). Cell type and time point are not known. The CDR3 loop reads CASGLAGVETQYF. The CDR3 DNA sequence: TGTGCTAGTGGTTTGGCAGGGGTAGAGACCCAGTACTTC.